Below, 3 T cell receptor beta chains from the same sample are listed, as sequenced in a study of blood T cell repertoires in COVID-19. Sequenced by immunoSEQ multiplex PCR; TCRdb stores in-frame clones only, minus some. The sample yields roughly 50,000 clones, approximately 91% seen once. Sequenced: peripheral blood. Source of these receptors: a man between 50 and 59 years old with active COVID-19.

CDR3 sequence reads: CASSLGGGYEQYF. The CDR3 DNA follows: TGTGCCAGCAGCTTAGGAGGGGGCTACGAGCAGTACTTC. This chain links TRBV11-3 with TRBJ2-7, with TRBD1 as a possible D gene (6 bases). V was clipped by 1 base and J by 3 bases, with 7 bases between them. In germline, CDR1 is SGHNT, CDR2 YENEEA. The CDR3 loop spans 13 amino acids.

This clone came up once. The CDR3 DNA follows: TGTGCCAGCAGCCACGACGACATTTCACCCCTCCACTTT. Translated, it gives CASSHDDISPLHF. J is TRBJ1-6 and V is TRBV3-1 (or the pseudogene TRBV3-2); D gene unclear. V was cut by 3 bases and J by 9 bases, with 9 bases left in between. The CDR3 length is 13 residues. CDR1 and CDR2 from the germline V gene are LGHDT and YNNKEL (reference sequence).

CDR3 region: CASSRSGIKTQYF. DNA for the CDR3: TGTGCCAGCAGCCGTAGCGGGATCAAGACCCAGTACTTC. The chain employs TRBV12-3 or TRBV12-4 and TRBJ2-5; 8 bases agree with TRBD2. The CDR3 has 13 residues. Unmatched junction bases numbered 6, after V lost 6 bases and J lost 6 bases.